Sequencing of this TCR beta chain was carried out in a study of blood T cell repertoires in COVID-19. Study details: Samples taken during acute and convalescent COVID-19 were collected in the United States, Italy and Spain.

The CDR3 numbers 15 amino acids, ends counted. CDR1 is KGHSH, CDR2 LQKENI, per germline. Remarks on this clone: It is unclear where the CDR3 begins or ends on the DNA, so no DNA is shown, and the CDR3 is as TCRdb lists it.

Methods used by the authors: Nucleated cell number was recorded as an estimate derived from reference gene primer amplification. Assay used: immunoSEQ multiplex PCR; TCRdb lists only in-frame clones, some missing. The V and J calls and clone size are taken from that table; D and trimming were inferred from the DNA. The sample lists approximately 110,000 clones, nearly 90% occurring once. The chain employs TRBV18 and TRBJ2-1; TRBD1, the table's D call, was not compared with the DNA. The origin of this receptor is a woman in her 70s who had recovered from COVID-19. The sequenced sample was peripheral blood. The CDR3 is CASSRTWGQGAPWFF.